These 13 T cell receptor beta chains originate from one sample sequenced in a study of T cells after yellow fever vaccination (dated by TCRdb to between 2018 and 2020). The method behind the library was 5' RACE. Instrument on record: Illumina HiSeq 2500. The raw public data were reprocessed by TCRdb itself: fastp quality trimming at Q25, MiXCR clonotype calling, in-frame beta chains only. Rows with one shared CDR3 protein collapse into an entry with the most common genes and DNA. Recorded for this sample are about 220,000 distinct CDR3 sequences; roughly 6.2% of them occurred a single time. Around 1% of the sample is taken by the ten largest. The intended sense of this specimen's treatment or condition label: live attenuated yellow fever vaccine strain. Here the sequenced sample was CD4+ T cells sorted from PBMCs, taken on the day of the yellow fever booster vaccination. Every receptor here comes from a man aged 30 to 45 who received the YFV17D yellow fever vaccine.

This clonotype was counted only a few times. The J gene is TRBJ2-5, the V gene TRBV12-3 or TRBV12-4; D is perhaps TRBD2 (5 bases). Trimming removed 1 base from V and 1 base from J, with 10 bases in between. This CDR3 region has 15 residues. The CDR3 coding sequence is TGTGCCAGCAGTTTAGGATCCGGGGTCCAAGAGACCCAGTACTTC. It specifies CASSLGSGVQETQYF.

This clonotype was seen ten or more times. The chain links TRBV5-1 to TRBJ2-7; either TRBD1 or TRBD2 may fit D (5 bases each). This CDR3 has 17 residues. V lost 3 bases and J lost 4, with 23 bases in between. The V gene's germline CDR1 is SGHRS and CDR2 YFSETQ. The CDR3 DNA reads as TGCGCCAGCAGCTCCTTGTCCGGGCCGGGACCCCTTTACGAGCAGTACTTC. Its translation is CASSSLSGPGPLYEQYF.

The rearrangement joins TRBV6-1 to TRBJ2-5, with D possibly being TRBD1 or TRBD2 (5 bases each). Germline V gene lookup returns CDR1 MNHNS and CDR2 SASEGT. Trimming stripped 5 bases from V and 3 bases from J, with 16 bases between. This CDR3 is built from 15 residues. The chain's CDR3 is CASSRRDGGKETQYF. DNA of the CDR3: TGTGCCAGCAGTCGACGGGACGGAGGTAAAGAGACCCAGTACTTC.

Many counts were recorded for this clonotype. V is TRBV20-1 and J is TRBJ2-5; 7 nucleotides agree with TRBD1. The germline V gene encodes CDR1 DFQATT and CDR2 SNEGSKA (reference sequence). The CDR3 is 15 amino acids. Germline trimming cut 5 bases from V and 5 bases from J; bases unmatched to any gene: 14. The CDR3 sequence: CSAPVLQGPPETQYF. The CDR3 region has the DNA TGCAGTGCTCCGGTATTACAGGGGCCCCCGGAGACCCAGTACTTC.

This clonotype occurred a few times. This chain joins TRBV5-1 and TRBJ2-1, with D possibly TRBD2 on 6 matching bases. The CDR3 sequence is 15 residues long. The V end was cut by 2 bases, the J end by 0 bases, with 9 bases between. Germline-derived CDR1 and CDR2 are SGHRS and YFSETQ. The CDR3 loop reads CASSFLADSYNEQFF. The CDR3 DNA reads TGCGCCAGCAGCTTCTTAGCGGACTCCTACAATGAGCAGTTCTTC. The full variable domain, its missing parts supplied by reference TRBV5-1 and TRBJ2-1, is KAGVTQTPRYLIKTRGQQVTLSCSPISGHRSVSWYQQTPGQGLQFLFEYFSETQRNKGNFPGRFSGRQFSNSRSEMNVSTLELGDSALYLCASSFLADSYNEQFFGPGTRLTVL.

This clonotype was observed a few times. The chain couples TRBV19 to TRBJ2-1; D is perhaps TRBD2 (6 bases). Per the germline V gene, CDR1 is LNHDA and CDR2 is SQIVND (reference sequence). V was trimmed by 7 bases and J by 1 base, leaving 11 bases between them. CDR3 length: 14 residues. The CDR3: CASTSGRSYNEQFF. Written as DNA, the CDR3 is TGTGCCAGTACATCAGGGAGGTCCTACAATGAGCAGTTCTTC. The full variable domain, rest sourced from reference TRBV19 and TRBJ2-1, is DGGITQSPKYLFRKEGQNVTLSCEQNLNHDAMYWYRQDPGQGLRLIYYSQIVNDFQKGDIAEGYSVSREKKESFPLTVTSAQKNPTAFYLCASTSGRSYNEQFFGPGTRLTVL.

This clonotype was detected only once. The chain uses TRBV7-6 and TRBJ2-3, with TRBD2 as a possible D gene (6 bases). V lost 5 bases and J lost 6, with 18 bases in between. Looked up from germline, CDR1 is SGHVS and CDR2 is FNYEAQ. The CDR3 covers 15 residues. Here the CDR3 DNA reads TGTGCCAGCAGCCTGGGACTCGGTACTGCTGATACGCAGTATTTT. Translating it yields CASSLGLGTADTQYF.

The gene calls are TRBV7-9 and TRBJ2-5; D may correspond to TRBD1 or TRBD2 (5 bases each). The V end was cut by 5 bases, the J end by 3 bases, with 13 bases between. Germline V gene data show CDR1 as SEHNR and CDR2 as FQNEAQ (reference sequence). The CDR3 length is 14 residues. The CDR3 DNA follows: TGTGCCAGCAGCCGGACTCTGGGGGAAGAGACCCAGTACTTC. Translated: CASSRTLGEETQYF.

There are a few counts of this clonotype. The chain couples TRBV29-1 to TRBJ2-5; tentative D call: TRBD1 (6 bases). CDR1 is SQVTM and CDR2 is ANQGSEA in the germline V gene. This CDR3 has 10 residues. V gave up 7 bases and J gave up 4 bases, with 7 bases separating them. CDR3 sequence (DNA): TGCAGCGCAGGGGCAGAGACCCAGTACTTC. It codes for CSAGAETQYF.

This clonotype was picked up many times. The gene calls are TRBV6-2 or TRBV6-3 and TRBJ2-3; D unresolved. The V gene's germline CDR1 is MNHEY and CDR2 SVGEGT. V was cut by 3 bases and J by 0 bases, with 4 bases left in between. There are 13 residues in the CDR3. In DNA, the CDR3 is TGTGCCAGCAGTTATTTCAGCACAGATACGCAGTATTTT. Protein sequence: CASSYFSTDTQYF.

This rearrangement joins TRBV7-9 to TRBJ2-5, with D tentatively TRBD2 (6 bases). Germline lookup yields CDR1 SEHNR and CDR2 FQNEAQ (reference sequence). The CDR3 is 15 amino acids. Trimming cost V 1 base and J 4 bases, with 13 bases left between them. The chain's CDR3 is CASSLVGGQGETQYF. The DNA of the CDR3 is TGTGCCAGCAGCTTAGTGGGAGGACAAGGAGAGACCCAGTACTTC. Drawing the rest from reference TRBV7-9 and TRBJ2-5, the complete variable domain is DTGVSQNPRHKITKRGQNVTFRCDPISEHNRLYWYRQTLGQGPEFLTYFQNEAQLEKSRLLSDRFSAERPKGSFSTLEIQRTEQGDSAMYLCASSLVGGQGETQYFGPGTRLLVL.

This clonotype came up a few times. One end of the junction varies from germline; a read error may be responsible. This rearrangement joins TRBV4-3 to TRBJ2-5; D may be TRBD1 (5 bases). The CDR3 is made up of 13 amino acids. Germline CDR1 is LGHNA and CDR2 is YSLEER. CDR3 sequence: CASSHVGQGTQYF. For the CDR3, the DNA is TGCGCCAGCAGCCATGTGGGGCAAGGGACCCAGTACTTC.

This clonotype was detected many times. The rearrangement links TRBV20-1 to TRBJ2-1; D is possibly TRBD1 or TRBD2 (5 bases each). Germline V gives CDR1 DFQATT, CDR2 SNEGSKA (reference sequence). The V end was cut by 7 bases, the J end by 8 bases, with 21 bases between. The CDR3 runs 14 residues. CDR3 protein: CSDQRGLPRHEQFF. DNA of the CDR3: TGCAGTGACCAGAGGGGTCTTCCTAGGCATGAGCAGTTCTTC.